This T cell receptor beta chain stems from a study of shared clonotypes between healthy human individuals. Study-wide points: Although depth was large, rarefaction showed that sequencing of the sorted subsets was incomplete.

Turning to this clone: As yet, its antigen is unknown.

Several immunoSEQ 96-well plates shared each subset's DNA, each plate a replicate. The data were produced by immunoSEQ multiplex PCR, yet TCRdb's version contains in-frame clones alone and is incomplete. The repertoire consists of some 2,500,000 clones, with roughly 92% occurring once and the leading ten covering more than 0.35%. Per germline, CDR1 LNHDA and CDR2 SQIVND (reference sequence). The CDR3 is 18 residues long. Deletions cut 0 bases from V and 2 bases from J, with 17 bases between. The TCR originated in a man aged 18-30 years in good health. Some clones in this sample may be carry-over from other donors' samples. The gene calls are TRBV19 and TRBJ1-5; D might be TRBD1 (5 bases). Sequenced: naive CD4+ T cells from PBMCs. Subset in this sample: CD45RA+ positively selected. CDR3 DNA: TGTGCCAGTAGTATAGATCGCGCCCTGGGGGGTCGCAATCAGCCCCAGCATTTT. Protein sequence: CASSIDRALGGRNQPQHF.